These T cell receptor beta chains were read from a single sample in a study of chemoradiotherapy in HPV16-positive cancers. The protocol was immunoSEQ multiplex PCR, while the TCRdb copy is restricted to in-frame clones and leaves out a portion. The table shows 20,000 or so clones, with roughly 82% occurring only once. The input for sequencing was blood, taken from a patient who underwent chemoradiotherapy. The receptors derive from a human donor with HPV-associated anogenital cancer. Each CDR3 is given with its conserved first and last residue.

v_call,j_call,cdr3_aa
TRBV10-1,TRBJ1-1,CASSESLPTKWITEAFF
TRBV7-3,TRBJ2-1,CASSSPRGEGQFF
TRBV6-5,TRBJ2-7,CASSWGTGTYEQYF
TRBV28,TRBJ1-5,CASSLPLWGGDQPQHF
TRBV7-9,TRBJ2-3,CASSLVSAPREGTQYF
TRBV9,TRBJ2-4,CASSPQGGAGGPAKNIQYF
TRBV27,TRBJ1-2,CASSPQDRPNYGYTF
TRBV7-9,TRBJ2-1,CASSLRGEQFF
TRBV6-5,TRBJ1-1,CASRTGWGMNTEAFF
TRBV6-4,TRBJ2-3,CASSEGGEADTQYF
TRBV28,TRBJ1-4,CASSLLSGGGNEKLFF
TRBV5-4,TRBJ2-1,CASSLVGSSYNEQFF
TRBV19,TRBJ1-1,CASSIRGLNTEAFF
TRBV13,TRBJ2-3,CASTWGGLAGNTDTQYF